The clone carrying this T cell receptor (beta chain) was seen at least ten times. Its antigen is still unknown. From germline, CDR1 is SGHTA and CDR2 FQGNSA. V lost 3 bases and J 5 bases, leaving 8 bases between the germline ends. CDR3 size: 13 residues. The sample belongs to a study of T cell repertoires in cytomegalovirus infection. Study background: Indications came from public TCR beta signatures; they pointed to CMV infection and to a matching HLA type.

Regarding the study as a whole: The ex vivo response was dominated by HLA-C-restricted CMV-specific TCR beta clonotypes. Pooled public TCR beta family frequency picked out CMV carriers with the relevant HLA.

Via MiXCR, TCRdb re-called the reads, giving one row per CDR3 protein. The table has 100,000 to 150,000 distinct CDR3 sequences, roughly 9% seen once. The chain links TRBV7-2 to TRBJ1-3; D is unclear. The receptor was derived from a human donor in good health (CMV status not recorded). Some clones in this sample may be carry-over from other donors' samples. Sequences were obtained from PBMCs. CDR3 DNA sequence: TGTGCCAGCAGCTTGGGCCAGCGAAACACCATATATTTT. Amino acid sequence: CASSLGQRNTIYF.